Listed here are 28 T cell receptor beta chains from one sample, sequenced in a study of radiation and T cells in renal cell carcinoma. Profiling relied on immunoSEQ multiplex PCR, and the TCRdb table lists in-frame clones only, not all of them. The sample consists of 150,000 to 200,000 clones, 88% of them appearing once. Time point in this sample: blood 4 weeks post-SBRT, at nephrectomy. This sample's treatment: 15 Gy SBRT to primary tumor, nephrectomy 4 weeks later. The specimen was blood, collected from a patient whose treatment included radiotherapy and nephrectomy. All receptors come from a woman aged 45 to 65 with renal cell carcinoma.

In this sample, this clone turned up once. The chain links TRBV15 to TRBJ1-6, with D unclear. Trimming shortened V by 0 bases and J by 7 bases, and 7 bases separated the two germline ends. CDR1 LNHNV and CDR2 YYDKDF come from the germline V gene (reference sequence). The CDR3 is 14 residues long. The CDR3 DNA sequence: TGTGCCACCAGCAGAGATCCTGGCAATTCACCCCTCCACTTT. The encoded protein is CATSRDPGNSPLHF.

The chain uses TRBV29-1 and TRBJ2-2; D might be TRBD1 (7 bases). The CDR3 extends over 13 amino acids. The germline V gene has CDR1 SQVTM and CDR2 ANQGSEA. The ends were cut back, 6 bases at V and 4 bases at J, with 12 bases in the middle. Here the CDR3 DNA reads TGCAGCGTGGAGGGGGCGGGCACCGGGGAGCTGTTTTTT. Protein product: CSVEGAGTGELFF.

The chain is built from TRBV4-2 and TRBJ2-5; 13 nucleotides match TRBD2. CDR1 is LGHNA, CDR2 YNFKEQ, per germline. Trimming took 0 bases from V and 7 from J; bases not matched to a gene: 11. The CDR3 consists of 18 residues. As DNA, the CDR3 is TGTGCCAGCAGCCAAGAAGGACTAGCGGGGGTTCAGGCTGGGACCCAGTACTTC. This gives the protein CASSQEGLAGVQAGTQYF.

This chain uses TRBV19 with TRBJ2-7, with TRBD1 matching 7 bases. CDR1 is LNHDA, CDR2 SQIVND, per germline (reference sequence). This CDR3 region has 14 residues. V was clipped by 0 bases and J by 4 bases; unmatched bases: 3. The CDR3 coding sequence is TGTGCCAGTAGTATAGAGCACAGGGGTTACGAGCAGTACTTC. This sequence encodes CASSIEHRGYEQYF.

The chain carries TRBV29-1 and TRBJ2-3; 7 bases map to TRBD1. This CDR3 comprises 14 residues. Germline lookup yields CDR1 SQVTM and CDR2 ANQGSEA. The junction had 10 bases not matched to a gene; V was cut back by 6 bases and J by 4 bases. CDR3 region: CSVRPTGQADTQYF. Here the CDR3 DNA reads TGCAGCGTCAGACCGACAGGGCAAGCAGATACGCAGTATTTT.

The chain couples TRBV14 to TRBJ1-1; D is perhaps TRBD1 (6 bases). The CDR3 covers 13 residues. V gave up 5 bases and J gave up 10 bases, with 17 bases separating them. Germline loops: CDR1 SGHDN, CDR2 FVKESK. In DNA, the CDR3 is TGTGCCAGCAGCGGCCAGACAGGAATTGCAGCTTTCTTT. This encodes CASSGQTGIAAFF.

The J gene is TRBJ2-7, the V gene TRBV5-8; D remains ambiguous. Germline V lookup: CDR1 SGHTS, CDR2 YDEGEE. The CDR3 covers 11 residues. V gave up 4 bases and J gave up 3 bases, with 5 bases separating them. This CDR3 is CASSQIYEQYF. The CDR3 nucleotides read TGTGCCAGCAGCCAAATCTACGAGCAGTACTTC.

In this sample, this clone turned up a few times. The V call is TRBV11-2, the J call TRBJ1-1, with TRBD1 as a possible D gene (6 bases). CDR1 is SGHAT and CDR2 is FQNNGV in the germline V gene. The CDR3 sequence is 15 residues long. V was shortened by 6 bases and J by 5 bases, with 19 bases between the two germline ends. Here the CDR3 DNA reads TGTGCCAGCAGGGTAGAAGGGGGGGAGGTAACTGAAGCTTTCTTT. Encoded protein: CASRVEGGEVTEAFF.

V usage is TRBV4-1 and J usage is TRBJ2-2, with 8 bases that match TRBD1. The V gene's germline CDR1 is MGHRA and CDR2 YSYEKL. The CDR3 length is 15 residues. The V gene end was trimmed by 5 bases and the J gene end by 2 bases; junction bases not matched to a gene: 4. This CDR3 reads CASSGQGQNTGELFF. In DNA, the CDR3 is TGCGCCAGCAGCGGACAGGGCCAAAACACCGGGGAGCTGTTTTTT.

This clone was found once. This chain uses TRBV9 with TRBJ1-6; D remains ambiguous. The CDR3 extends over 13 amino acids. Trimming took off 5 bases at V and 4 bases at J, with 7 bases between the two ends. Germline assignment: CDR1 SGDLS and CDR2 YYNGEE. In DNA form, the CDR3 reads TGTGCCAGCAGTAAACAGTATAATTCACCCCTCCACTTT. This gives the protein CASSKQYNSPLHF.

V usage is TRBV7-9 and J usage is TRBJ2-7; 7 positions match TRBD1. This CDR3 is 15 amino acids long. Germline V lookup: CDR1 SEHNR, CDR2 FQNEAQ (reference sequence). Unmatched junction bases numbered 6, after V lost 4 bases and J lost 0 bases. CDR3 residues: CASSSGQALSYEQYF. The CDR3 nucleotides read TGTGCCAGCAGCTCTGGACAGGCCCTCTCCTACGAGCAGTACTTC.

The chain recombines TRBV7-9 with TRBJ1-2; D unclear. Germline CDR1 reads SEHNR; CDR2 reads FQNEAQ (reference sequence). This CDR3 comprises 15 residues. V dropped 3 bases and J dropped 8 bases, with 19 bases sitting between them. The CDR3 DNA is TGTGCCAGCAGCTTTCGGGCCTCGAATCCGGGGGGCTACACCTTC. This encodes CASSFRASNPGGYTF.

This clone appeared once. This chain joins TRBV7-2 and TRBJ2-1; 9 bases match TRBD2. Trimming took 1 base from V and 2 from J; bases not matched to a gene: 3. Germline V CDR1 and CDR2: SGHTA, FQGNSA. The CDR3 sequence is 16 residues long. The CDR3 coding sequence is TGTGCCAGCAGCTTAGTAGCGGGGGAAACCTACAATGAGCAGTTCTTC. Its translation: CASSLVAGETYNEQFF.

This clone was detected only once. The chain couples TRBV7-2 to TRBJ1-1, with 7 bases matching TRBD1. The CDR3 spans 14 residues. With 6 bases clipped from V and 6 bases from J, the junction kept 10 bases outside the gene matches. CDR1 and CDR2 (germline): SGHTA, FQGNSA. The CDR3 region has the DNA TGTGCCAGCAGGTACACCGGGACAGTCGCTGAAGCTTTCTTT. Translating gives CASRYTGTVAEAFF.

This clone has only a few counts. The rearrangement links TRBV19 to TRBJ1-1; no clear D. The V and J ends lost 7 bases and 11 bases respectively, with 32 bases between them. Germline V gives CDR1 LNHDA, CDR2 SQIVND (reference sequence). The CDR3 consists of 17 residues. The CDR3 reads CASIGPAWILIPRWAFF. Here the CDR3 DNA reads TGTGCCAGTATAGGACCAGCGTGGATTCTGATCCCTAGGTGGGCTTTCTTT.

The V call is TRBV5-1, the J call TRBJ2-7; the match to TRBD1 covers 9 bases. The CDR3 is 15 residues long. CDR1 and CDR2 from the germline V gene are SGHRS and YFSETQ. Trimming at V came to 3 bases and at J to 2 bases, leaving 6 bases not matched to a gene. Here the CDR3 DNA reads TGCGCCAGCAGCTATACCGGGACAGGGACCTACGAGCAGTACTTC. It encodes CASSYTGTGTYEQYF.

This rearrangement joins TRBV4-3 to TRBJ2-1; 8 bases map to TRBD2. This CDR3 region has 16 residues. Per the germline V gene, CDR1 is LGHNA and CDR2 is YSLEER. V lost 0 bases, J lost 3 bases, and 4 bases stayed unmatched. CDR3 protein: CASSQDTGGVYNEQFF. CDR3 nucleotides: TGCGCCAGCAGCCAAGATACGGGGGGGGTCTACAATGAGCAGTTCTTC.

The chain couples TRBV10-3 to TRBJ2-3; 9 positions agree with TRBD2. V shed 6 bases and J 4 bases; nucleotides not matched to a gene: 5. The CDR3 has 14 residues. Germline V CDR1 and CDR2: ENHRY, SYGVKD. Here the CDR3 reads CAIRRGGWADTQYF. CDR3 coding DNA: TGTGCCATCAGGCGGGGGGGCTGGGCAGATACGCAGTATTTT.

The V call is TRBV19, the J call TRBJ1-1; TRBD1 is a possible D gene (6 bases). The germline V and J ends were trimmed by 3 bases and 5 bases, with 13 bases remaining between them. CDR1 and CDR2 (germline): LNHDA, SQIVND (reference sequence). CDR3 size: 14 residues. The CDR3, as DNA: TGTGCCAGTAGTATCTCTGGGGGCCGGACTGAAGCTTTCTTT. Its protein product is CASSISGGRTEAFF.

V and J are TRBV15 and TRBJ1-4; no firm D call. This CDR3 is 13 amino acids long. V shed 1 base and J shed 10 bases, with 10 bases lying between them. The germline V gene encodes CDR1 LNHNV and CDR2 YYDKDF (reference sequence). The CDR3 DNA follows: TGTGCCACCAGCAGAGTAAGCAGGCCAAAACTGTTTTTT. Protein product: CATSRVSRPKLFF.

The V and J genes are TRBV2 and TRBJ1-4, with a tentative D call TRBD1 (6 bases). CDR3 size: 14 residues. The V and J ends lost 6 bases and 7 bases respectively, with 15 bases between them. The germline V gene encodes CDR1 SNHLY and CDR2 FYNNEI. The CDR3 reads CASSRVGTSEKLFF. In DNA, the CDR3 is TGTGCCAGCAGCCGAGTAGGGACAAGTGAAAAACTGTTTTTT.

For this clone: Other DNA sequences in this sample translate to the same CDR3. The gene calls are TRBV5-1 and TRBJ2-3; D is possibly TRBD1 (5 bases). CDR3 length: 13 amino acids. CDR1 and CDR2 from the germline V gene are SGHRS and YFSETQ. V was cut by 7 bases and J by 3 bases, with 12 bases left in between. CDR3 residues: CASADISTDTQYF. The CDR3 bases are TGCGCCAGCGCGGACATTAGTACAGATACGCAGTATTTT. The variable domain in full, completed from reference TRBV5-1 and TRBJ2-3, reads KAGVTQTPRYLIKTRGQQVTLSCSPISGHRSVSWYQQTPGQGLQFLFEYFSETQRNKGNFPGRFSGRQFSNSRSEMNVSTLELGDSALYLCASADISTDTQYFGPGTRLTVL.

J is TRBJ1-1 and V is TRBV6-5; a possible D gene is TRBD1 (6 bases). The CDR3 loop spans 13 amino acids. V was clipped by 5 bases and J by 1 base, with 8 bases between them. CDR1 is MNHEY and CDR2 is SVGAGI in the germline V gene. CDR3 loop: CASSAQGNTEAFF. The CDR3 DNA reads TGTGCCAGCAGTGCACAGGGGAACACTGAAGCTTTCTTT.

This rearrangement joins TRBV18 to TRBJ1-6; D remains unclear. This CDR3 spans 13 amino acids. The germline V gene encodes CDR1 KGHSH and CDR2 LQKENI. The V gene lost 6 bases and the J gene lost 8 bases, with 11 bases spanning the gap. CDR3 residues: CASSSNEDSPLHF. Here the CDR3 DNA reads TGTGCCAGCTCCTCCAACGAAGATTCACCCCTCCACTTT.

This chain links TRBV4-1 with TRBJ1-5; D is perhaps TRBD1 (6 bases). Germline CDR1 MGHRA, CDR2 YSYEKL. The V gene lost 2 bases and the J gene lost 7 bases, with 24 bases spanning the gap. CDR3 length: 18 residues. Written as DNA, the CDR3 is TGCGCCAGCAGCCAACGGTTGATCGGACAGACCCTTTGGCAGCCCCAGCATTTT. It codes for CASSQRLIGQTLWQPQHF.

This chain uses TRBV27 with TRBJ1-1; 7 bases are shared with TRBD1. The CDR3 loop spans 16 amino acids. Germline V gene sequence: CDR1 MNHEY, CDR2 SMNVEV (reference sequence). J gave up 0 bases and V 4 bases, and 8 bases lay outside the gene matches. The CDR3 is CASSSSTGTMNTEAFF. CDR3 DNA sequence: TGTGCCAGCAGTTCCTCGACAGGGACCATGAACACTGAAGCTTTCTTT.

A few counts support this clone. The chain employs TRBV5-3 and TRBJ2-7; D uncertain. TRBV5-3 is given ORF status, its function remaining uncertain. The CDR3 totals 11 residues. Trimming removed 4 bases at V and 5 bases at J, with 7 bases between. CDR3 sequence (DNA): TGTGCCAGAAGCCATGGACACGAGCAGTACTTC. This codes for CARSHGHEQYF.

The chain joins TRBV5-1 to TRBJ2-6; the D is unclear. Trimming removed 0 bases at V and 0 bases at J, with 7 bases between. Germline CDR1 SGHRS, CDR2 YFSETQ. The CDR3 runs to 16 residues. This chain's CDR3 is CASSLGVSSGANVLTF. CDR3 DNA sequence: TGCGCCAGCAGCTTGGGGGTCAGCTCTGGGGCCAACGTCCTGACTTTC.